This T cell receptor beta chain was observed in a study of cytotoxic CD8 clonotypes in ibrutinib-treated CLL. CDR3 length: 14 residues. Germline CDR1 MNHEY, CDR2 SMNVEV (reference sequence). The germline V and J ends were trimmed by 5 bases and 8 bases, with 16 bases remaining between them. As to this clone: Its antigen is still unknown.

Some clones are missing from TCRdb's copy, which holds only in-frame ones; the method was immunoSEQ multiplex PCR. The table lists a few hundred thousand clones, under 70% of them singletons. Study-wide points: Before falling back toward baseline at progression, clonality had risen at the time of ibrutinib response.

This sequence originates from a human donor with chronic lymphocytic leukemia. Sequenced here: PBMCs, sampled after 36 months of ibrutinib treatment. This chain uses TRBV27 with TRBJ2-4, with D possibly being TRBD1 (6 bases). The DNA of the CDR3 is TGTGCCAGCAGTCCGGACAGTGGCCTGGACATTCAGTACTTC. It encodes CASSPDSGLDIQYF.